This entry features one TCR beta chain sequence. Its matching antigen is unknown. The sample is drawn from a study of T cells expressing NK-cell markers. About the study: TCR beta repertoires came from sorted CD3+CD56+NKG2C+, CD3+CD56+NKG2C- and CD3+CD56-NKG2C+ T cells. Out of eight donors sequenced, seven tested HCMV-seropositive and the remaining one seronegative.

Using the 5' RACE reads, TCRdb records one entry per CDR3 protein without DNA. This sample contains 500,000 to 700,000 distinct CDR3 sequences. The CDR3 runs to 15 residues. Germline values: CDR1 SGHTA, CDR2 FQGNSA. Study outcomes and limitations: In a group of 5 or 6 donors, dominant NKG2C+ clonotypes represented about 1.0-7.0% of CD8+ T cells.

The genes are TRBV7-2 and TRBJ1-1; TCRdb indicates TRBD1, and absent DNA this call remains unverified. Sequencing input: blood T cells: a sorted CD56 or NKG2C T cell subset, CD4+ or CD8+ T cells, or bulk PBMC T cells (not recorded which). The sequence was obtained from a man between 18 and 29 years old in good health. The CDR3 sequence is CASSFRGRGNTEAFF. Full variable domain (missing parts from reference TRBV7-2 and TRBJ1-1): GAGVSQSPSNKVTEKGKDVELRCDPISGHTALYWYRQSLGQGLEFLIYFQGNSAPDKSGLPSDRFSAERTGGSVSTLTIQRTQQEDSAVYLCASSFRGRGNTEAFFGQGTRLTVV.